This entry lists 32 T cell receptor beta chains sequenced from one sample in a study of cytomegalovirus exposure and HLA in healthy donors. The PCR used 60 Vbeta and 13 Jbeta primers. Some clones are missing from TCRdb's copy, which holds only in-frame ones; the method was immunoSEQ multiplex PCR. The table lists some 63,000 clones, approximately 83% of them singletons. Source material: PBMCs. The source of these receptors is a human donor in good health.

The chain employs TRBV7-2 and TRBJ2-1; tentatively, D is TRBD2 (6 bases). V shed 2 bases and J shed 9 bases, with 8 bases lying between them. The V gene's germline CDR1 is SGHTA and CDR2 FQGNSA. This CDR3 has 12 residues. CDR3 loop: CASSLREAEQFF. The CDR3 DNA is TGTGCCAGCAGCTTAAGGGAGGCTGAGCAGTTCTTC.

This chain links TRBV2 with TRBJ1-4, with 9 bases that match TRBD1. V shed 7 bases and J 8 bases; nucleotides not matched to a gene: 11. Germline V lookup: CDR1 SNHLY, CDR2 FYNNEI. The length of the CDR3 is 15 residues. The CDR3 here is CASNSRTGEMEKLFF. As DNA, the CDR3 is TGTGCCAGCAACTCTCGGACAGGGGAGATGGAAAAACTGTTTTTT.

This rearrangement joins TRBV30 to TRBJ1-2; TRBD1 matches 9 bases. The V segment lost 3 bases and the J segment 3 bases; nucleotides outside the gene matches: 8. In germline, CDR1 is GTSNPN, CDR2 SVGIG (reference sequence). CDR3 length: 15 residues. Written as DNA, the CDR3 is TGTGCCTGGAGAAGGGGACAGGGAAGTTACTATGGCTACACCTTC. It translates to CAWRRGQGSYYGYTF.

The CDR3: CASSLAGYRQETQYF. For the CDR3, the DNA is TGCGCCAGCAGCTTGGCCGGGTACAGGCAAGAGACCCAGTACTTC. The chain is built from TRBV5-1 and TRBJ2-5; TRBD1 might be the D (5 bases). Per germline, CDR1 SGHRS and CDR2 YFSETQ. The V and J ends lost 0 bases and 2 bases respectively, with 11 bases between them. The CDR3 covers 15 residues.

V and J are TRBV5-1 and TRBJ2-5; TRBD1 might be the D (6 bases). V was pared by 0 bases and J by 11 bases, with 11 bases between. From germline, CDR1 is SGHRS and CDR2 YFSETQ. This CDR3 is 12 amino acids long. Written as DNA, the CDR3 is TGCGCCAGCAGCTTGGAGGGGCAGGGGCAGTACTTC. This translates into CASSLEGQGQYF.

The rearrangement joins TRBV4-1 to TRBJ2-1; 10 bases align to TRBD1. Germline CDR1 and CDR2: MGHRA and YSYEKL. The CDR3 sequence is 17 residues long. Trimming cost V 1 base and J 3 bases; bases outside gene matches: 6. CDR3 loop: CASSQVGTGVYYNEQFF. In DNA, the CDR3 is TGCGCCAGCAGCCAAGTGGGGACAGGGGTTTACTACAATGAGCAGTTCTTC.

This chain uses TRBV18 with TRBJ1-4; D ambiguous. Germline V lookup: CDR1 KGHSH, CDR2 LQKENI. There are 16 residues in the CDR3. Trimming stripped 3 bases from V and 0 bases from J, with 11 bases between. CDR3 sequence: CASSPRVPATNEKLFF. Here the CDR3 DNA reads TGTGCCAGCTCACCGAGGGTTCCGGCAACTAATGAAAAACTGTTTTTT.

The chain uses TRBV4-3 and TRBJ1-1, with 11 bases matching TRBD1. The trim removed 3 bases at V and 0 bases at J, leaving 12 bases unmatched. CDR3 length: 19 amino acids. Germline V lookup: CDR1 LGHNA, CDR2 YSLEER. The chain's CDR3 is CASSQGFRDRGIMNTEAFF. The CDR3 DNA sequence: TGCGCCAGCAGCCAGGGATTCCGGGACAGGGGGATCATGAACACTGAAGCTTTCTTT.

The chain combines TRBV4-3 with TRBJ2-7, with TRBD1 matching 9 bases. V dropped 3 bases and J dropped 2; count of bases not matched to a gene: 2. Germline CDR1 and CDR2: LGHNA and YSLEER. The CDR3 is 14 residues long. CDR3 coding DNA: TGCGCCAGCAGCCACAGACAGGGGGCCTACGAGCAGTACTTC. Its protein is CASSHRQGAYEQYF.

The gene calls are TRBV9 and TRBJ2-7; D is uncertain. Germline-derived CDR1 and CDR2 are SGDLS and YYNGEE. Trimming removed 0 bases at V and 2 bases at J, with 9 bases between. This CDR3 region has 14 residues. The CDR3 sequence: CASSVGLETYEQYF. The CDR3 DNA is TGTGCCAGCAGCGTAGGACTCGAAACCTACGAGCAGTACTTC.

V is TRBV5-1 and J is TRBJ2-5, with TRBD2 as a possible D gene (5 bases). The CDR3 runs 13 residues. Trimming removed 0 bases from V and 4 bases from J, with 7 bases in between. Germline V gene lookup returns CDR1 SGHRS and CDR2 YFSETQ. For the CDR3, the DNA is TGCGCCAGCAGCTTGGTAGGACTAGAGACCCAGTACTTC. It codes for CASSLVGLETQYF.

The chain employs TRBV4-3 and TRBJ2-5; 8 bases are shared with TRBD2. J was trimmed by 1 base and V by 0 bases; bases with no gene match: 7. The CDR3 runs 17 residues. Germline-derived CDR1 and CDR2 are LGHNA and YSLEER. The CDR3 DNA reads TGCGCCAGCAGCCAAGAAAGAGCGGGAGTATCCCAAGAGACCCAGTACTTC. It is translated as CASSQERAGVSQETQYF.

CDR3 sequence (DNA): TGCGCCAGCAGCTTGGTACGAGAGGGGACAACCTTCTACAATGAGCAGTTCTTC. This gives the protein CASSLVREGTTFYNEQFF. The chain recombines TRBV5-1 with TRBJ2-1; the D gene is possibly TRBD1 (6 bases). V lost 0 bases, J lost 3 bases, and 19 bases lay in between. The CDR3 has 18 residues. The germline CDR1 and CDR2 sequences are SGHRS and YFSETQ.

The chain carries TRBV5-4 and TRBJ1-4; TRBD1 aligns across 9 bases. V lost 1 base to trimming and J lost 5 bases; unmatched junction nucleotides: 3. CDR3 length equals 15 residues. CDR1 and CDR2 from the germline V gene are SGHNT and YYREEE (reference sequence). CDR3: CASSLTGGINEKLFF. DNA of the CDR3: TGTGCCAGCAGCTTGACAGGGGGCATAAATGAAAAACTGTTTTTT.

V and J are TRBV11-2 and TRBJ1-1, with 8 bases aligning to TRBD1. The CDR3 sequence is 15 residues long. Losses at the gene ends were 3 bases for V and 4 bases for J; bases not matched to a gene: 7. Germline V lookup: CDR1 SGHAT, CDR2 FQNNGV. This chain's CDR3 is CASSFQGARGTEAFF. The CDR3 DNA reads as TGTGCCAGCAGCTTCCAGGGGGCGAGGGGCACTGAAGCTTTCTTT.

The chain couples TRBV27 to TRBJ1-5; D is possibly TRBD1 (6 bases). Trimming cost V 7 bases and J 4 bases, with 14 bases left between them. Per germline, CDR1 MNHEY and CDR2 SMNVEV (reference sequence). The CDR3 is made up of 14 amino acids. The CDR3 here is CASNRRTANQPQHF. The CDR3 coding sequence is TGTGCCAGCAACCGACGGACAGCTAATCAGCCCCAGCATTTT.

The chain combines TRBV2 with TRBJ1-2, with a tentative D call TRBD1 (5 bases). The CDR3 spans 13 residues. Trimming left V 4 bases short and J 4 bases short, with 10 bases between. CDR1 SNHLY and CDR2 FYNNEI come from the germline V gene. The CDR3 DNA follows: TGTGCCAGCAGTGCGGGGGGTTCCTATGGCTACACCTTC. This codes for CASSAGGSYGYTF.

The chain recombines TRBV21-1 with TRBJ1-3; no check of the table's D call, TRBD1, against the DNA was made. TRBV21-1 is tagged as a pseudogene. CDR3 length equals 18 residues. DNA for the CDR3: TGTGCCAGCAGCAGACAACATACAGGGACCCTCTCTGGAAACACCATATATTTT. Its translation: CASSRQHTGTLSGNTIYF.

A word on this clone: Mismatch with germline at one junction end may stem from a read error. The chain employs TRBV7-9 and TRBJ2-1, with 9 bases fitting TRBD1. The CDR3 loop spans 14 amino acids. Germline V gene lookup returns CDR1 SEHNR and CDR2 FQNEAQ (reference sequence). This chain's CDR3 is CSSSLGQGNNEQFF. CDR3 nucleotides: TGTTCCAGCAGCTTAGGACAGGGGAACAATGAGCAGTTCTTC.

The rearrangement joins TRBV7-2 to TRBJ1-4; D is possibly TRBD1 (5 bases). The CDR3 contains 15 residues. Germline CDR1 is SGHTA and CDR2 is FQGNSA. V lost 1 base to trimming and J lost 5 bases, with 11 bases between them. The CDR3 reads CASSLVPGFNEKLFF. CDR3 bases: TGTGCCAGCAGCTTAGTTCCAGGGTTCAATGAAAAACTGTTTTTT.

The genes are TRBV5-1 and TRBJ2-4; D is ambiguous. The CDR3 is made up of 14 amino acids. CDR1 and CDR2 from the germline V gene are SGHRS and YFSETQ. V lost 0 bases to trimming and J lost 7 bases, with 11 bases between them. The chain's CDR3 is CASSLGTTENIQYF. DNA for the CDR3: TGCGCCAGCAGCTTGGGCACCACTGAGAACATTCAGTACTTC.

This chain connects TRBV5-5 to TRBJ1-1, with TRBD1 matching over 7 bases. The CDR3 extends over 16 amino acids. Germline V gives CDR1 SGHKS, CDR2 YYEKEE (reference sequence). The J segment lost 0 bases and the V segment lost 0 bases, leaving 5 bases of the junction unmatched. DNA of the CDR3: TGTGCCAGCAGCTTGGCCTTTCAGGGGGTGAACACTGAAGCTTTCTTT. It is translated as CASSLAFQGVNTEAFF.

Concerning this clone: At one of its ends the junction is not consistent with the germline gene, which may arise from a read error. The same CDR3 is also encoded by other DNA sequences in this sample. The chain combines TRBV19 with TRBJ1-5; D remains ambiguous. The CDR3 runs to 17 residues. Germline values: CDR1 LNHDA, CDR2 SQIVND (reference sequence). The DNA for the CDR3 is TGCGCCAGTAGTATCCTTGGTTCGCTCTATAGCAATCAGCCCCAGCATTTT. Translated: CASSILGSLYSNQPQHF.

The chain combines TRBV6-1 with TRBJ2-7; D is unclear. This CDR3 is built from 12 residues. V lost 1 base, J lost 3 bases, and 4 bases lay in between. Germline V gives CDR1 MNHNS, CDR2 SASEGT. CDR3 amino acids: CASSEVFYEQYF. The CDR3 coding sequence is TGTGCCAGCAGTGAAGTCTTCTACGAGCAGTACTTC.

In this sample, this clone turned up a few times. This chain joins TRBV5-1 and TRBJ2-1, with D unclear. Per germline, CDR1 SGHRS and CDR2 YFSETQ. V was trimmed by 0 bases and J by 1 base, leaving 11 bases between them. The CDR3 consists of 16 residues. The CDR3 loop reads CASSLGSSRSYNEQFF. The CDR3 DNA reads as TGCGCCAGCAGCTTGGGTAGCAGCCGATCCTACAATGAGCAGTTCTTC.

CDR3 amino acids: CASSTLTGGAVDTQYF. CDR3 nucleotides: TGCGCCAGCAGCACCCTGACAGGGGGCGCGGTAGATACGCAGTATTTT. The rearrangement uses TRBV5-1 and TRBJ2-3, with 10 bases fitting TRBD1. The CDR3 extends over 16 amino acids. Germline CDR1 SGHRS, CDR2 YFSETQ. The V and J ends lost 4 bases and 5 bases, in that order; junction bases with no gene match: 10.

With regard to this clone: Different DNA sequences within this sample yield the same CDR3. V is TRBV7-2 and J is TRBJ2-7; 9 bases align to TRBD2. V was pared by 1 base and J by 3 bases, with 4 bases of the junction left unmatched. CDR3 length: 15 residues. Germline V gives CDR1 SGHTA, CDR2 FQGNSA. The CDR3 loop reads CASSLGFSGGYEQYF. The CDR3 coding sequence is TGTGCCAGCAGCTTAGGTTTTAGCGGGGGCTACGAGCAGTACTTC.

The chain carries TRBV27 and TRBJ2-3; no reliable D call. CDR3 length: 14 residues. CDR1 is MNHEY and CDR2 is SMNVEV in the germline V gene (reference sequence). The V end was cut by 0 bases, the J end by 4 bases, with 8 bases between. The CDR3 spells CASSLSNQADTQYF. CDR3 bases: TGTGCCAGCAGTTTATCGAACCAGGCAGATACGCAGTATTTT.

V and J are TRBV5-4 and TRBJ2-1; 10 bases agree with TRBD2. Germline lookup yields CDR1 SGHNT and CDR2 YYREEE (reference sequence). The trim removed 0 bases at V and 4 bases at J, leaving 10 bases unmatched. This CDR3 is 18 amino acids long. CDR3 sequence: CASSLGSKREGLYNEQFF. CDR3 in DNA: TGTGCCAGCAGCTTGGGATCTAAGCGGGAGGGCCTGTACAATGAGCAGTTCTTC.

The chain has TRBV7-9 and TRBJ2-7; 10 bases are a match to TRBD2. This CDR3 comprises 14 residues. V lost 10 bases to trimming and J lost 5 bases; unmatched junction nucleotides: 11. Germline CDR1 reads SEHNR; CDR2 reads FQNEAQ (reference sequence). The CDR3 spells CATQTSGRLDEQYF. The DNA of the CDR3 is TGTGCCACCCAGACTAGCGGGCGTTTAGACGAGCAGTACTTC.

The rearrangement links TRBV6-5 to TRBJ2-1; D call uncertain. The germline V gene has CDR1 MNHEY and CDR2 SVGAGI. Trimming stripped 6 bases from V and 0 bases from J, with 12 bases between. CDR3 length: 15 residues. The DNA for the CDR3 is TGTGCCAGCAGCATCAGTGCTAGCTCCTACAATGAGCAGTTCTTC. The encoded protein is CASSISASSYNEQFF.

This clone came up a few times. As DNA, the CDR3 is TGTGCCAGCAGCCCCTTCAATGAAGGGACTGCAGGAGGGGAGACCCAGTACTTC. It encodes CASSPFNEGTAGGETQYF. The chain is built from TRBV4-2 and TRBJ2-5; D might be TRBD2 (6 bases). V lost 4 bases, J lost 5 bases, and 26 bases lay in between. CDR3 length equals 18 residues. Looked up from germline, CDR1 is LGHNA and CDR2 is YNFKEQ.